A single sample gave rise to the 6 T cell receptor beta chains below, sequenced in a study of beta chain features in type 1 diabetes. Whole-study results and caveats: All four CD4+ subsets of Type 1 diabetes patients contained TCRB CDR3s that were moderately but significantly shorter.

Reverse transcription of all isolated RNA meant that expressed TCRB transcripts were sequenced. The assay was immunoSEQ multiplex PCR, and TCRdb's table has in-frame clones only and misses some. The data contain almost 350,000 clones, approximately 9.9% of them singletons. Their antigens are not known. The sequencing sample was made of central memory CD4+ T cells from blood. These TCRs come from a man aged 25 to 45 with type 1 diabetes.

This clone was seen a few times. The chain has TRBV5-1 and TRBJ2-3; tentative D call: TRBD1 (5 bases). Trimming took off 4 bases at V and 3 bases at J, with 9 bases between the two ends. This CDR3 comprises 13 residues. Germline CDR1 and CDR2: SGHRS and YFSETQ. CDR3 sequence (DNA): TGCGCCAGCAGCCGGTCAGGGACAGATACGCAGTATTTT. Residues: CASSRSGTDTQYF.

This clone was seen only a few times. The chain joins TRBV9 to TRBJ2-3; D remains ambiguous. Per the germline V gene, CDR1 is SGDLS and CDR2 is YYNGEE. CDR3 length: 15 amino acids. Trimming cost V 0 bases and J 9 bases, with 17 bases left between them. CDR3 loop: CASSVGLETPGTQYF. Written as DNA, the CDR3 is TGTGCCAGCAGCGTAGGGCTAGAAACCCCCGGCACGCAGTATTTT.

The genes are TRBV18 and TRBJ1-2; D remains ambiguous. Deletions cut 6 bases from V and 4 bases from J, with 12 bases between. The CDR3 covers 13 residues. Germline CDR1 KGHSH, CDR2 LQKENI. CDR3 sequence (DNA): TGTGCCAGCTCTGAACGGAGGGTCTATGGCTACACCTTC. It translates to CASSERRVYGYTF.

The chain couples TRBV1 to TRBJ2-3; the DNA was not used to check the table's D call, TRBD2. TRBV1 constitutes a pseudogene. The CDR3 extends over 17 amino acids. This chain's CDR3 is CTSSGRRRRGPVDTQYF. DNA of the CDR3: TGCACCAGCAGCGGTAGAAGACGGCGGGGGCCGGTAGATACGCAGTATTTT.

This clone showed up just a few times. The same CDR3 is also encoded by other DNA sequences in this sample. The chain is built from TRBV29-1 and TRBJ2-1; TRBD2 is a possible D gene (5 bases). The length of the CDR3 is 13 residues. The germline gives CDR1 SQVTM, CDR2 ANQGSEA. V was cut by 3 bases and J by 2 bases, with 8 bases left in between. CDR3 coding DNA: TGCAGCGTTGAGGTTAGCGCCTACAATGAGCAGTTCTTC. Its translation: CSVEVSAYNEQFF.

This clone appeared a few times. The chain combines TRBV7-9 with TRBJ1-5, with 8 bases that match TRBD1. With 5 bases clipped from V and 7 bases from J, the junction kept 10 bases outside the gene matches. Germline CDR1 is SEHNR and CDR2 is FQNEAQ (reference sequence). CDR3 size: 15 residues. CDR3 sequence reads: CASSGPSTGEQPQHF. The DNA of the CDR3 is TGTGCCAGCAGCGGACCATCGACAGGGGAACAGCCCCAGCATTTT.